The T cell receptor (beta chain) described here comes from a study of T-cell reconstitution after alpha-beta-depleted transplantation in children. Trimming at V came to 3 bases and at J to 4 bases, leaving 4 bases not matched to a gene. Germline-derived CDR1 and CDR2 are SQVTM and ANQGSEA. This CDR3 has 14 residues. This sample's TCRbeta library carried unique molecular identifier barcodes. MiXCR, applied by TCRdb to the PCR reads, yields one record per CDR3 protein. The table has about 360,000 distinct CDR3 sequences, more than 10% seen once. This clonotype was seen many times. The source was PBMCs, collected from the stem cell graft. V and J are TRBV29-1 and TRBJ2-1; 9 bases map to TRBD2. The clonotype was recovered from a human donor who donated a stem cell graft to a child with Fanconi anemia. The CDR3 bases are TGCAGCGTTGAGCAGCGGGGGGCTTACAATGAGCAGTTCTTC. Its translation: CSVEQRGAYNEQFF.